This T cell receptor beta chain was profiled in a study of a mutant IDH1 vaccine in newly diagnosed glioma. This CDR3 has 15 amino acids. Germline V CDR1 and CDR2: GTSNPN, SVGIG (reference sequence). V lost 1 base to trimming and J lost 4 bases, with 13 bases between them. Some clones are missing from TCRdb's copy, which holds only in-frame ones; the method was immunoSEQ multiplex PCR. This table holds 52,000 or so clones, 82% found once. Comments on this clone: The antigen is unknown.

Time point indicated: week 5, during vaccination. Doses comprised 300 ug of mutant IDH1 20-mer peptide each, plus topical imiquimod. The chain is built from TRBV30 and TRBJ1-4; D remains unclear. Material: PBMCs, obtained from a glioma patient whose treatment included an IDH1 peptide vaccine. The TCR sequence derives from a young woman with glioma. Some clones in this sample may be carry-over from other donors' samples. The CDR3, as DNA: TGTGCCTGGAGTGCGGACTCAACGGGTAATGAAAAACTGTTTTTT. This codes for CAWSADSTGNEKLFF. Full variable domain (missing parts from reference TRBV30 and TRBJ1-4): SQTIHQWPATLVQPVGSPLSLECTVEGTSNPNLYWYRQAAGRGLQLLFYSVGIGQISSEVPQNLSASRPQDRQFILSSKKLLLSDSGFYLCAWSADSTGNEKLFFGSGTQLSVL.